The T cell receptor (beta chain) described here comes from a study of blood T cell repertoires in COVID-19. Libraries were prepared by immunoSEQ multiplex PCR; TCRdb keeps only in-frame clonotypes and omits some of them. The table has about 400,000 clones, approximately 86% seen once; the top ten hold 7.1%. In germline, CDR1 is MNHEY, CDR2 SMNVEV (reference sequence). Deletions cut 7 bases from V and 1 base from J, with 22 bases between. This CDR3 has 17 residues. Sample: peripheral blood. This chain joins TRBV27 and TRBJ1-1, with TRBD1 as a possible D gene (6 bases). This receptor was identified in a woman aged 55 to 70 with COVID-19, enrolled during active disease. Written as DNA, the CDR3 is TGTGCCAGCACCCATCCCTCCACCGGGACACCGAACACTGAAGCTTTCTTT. As protein: CASTHPSTGTPNTEAFF.